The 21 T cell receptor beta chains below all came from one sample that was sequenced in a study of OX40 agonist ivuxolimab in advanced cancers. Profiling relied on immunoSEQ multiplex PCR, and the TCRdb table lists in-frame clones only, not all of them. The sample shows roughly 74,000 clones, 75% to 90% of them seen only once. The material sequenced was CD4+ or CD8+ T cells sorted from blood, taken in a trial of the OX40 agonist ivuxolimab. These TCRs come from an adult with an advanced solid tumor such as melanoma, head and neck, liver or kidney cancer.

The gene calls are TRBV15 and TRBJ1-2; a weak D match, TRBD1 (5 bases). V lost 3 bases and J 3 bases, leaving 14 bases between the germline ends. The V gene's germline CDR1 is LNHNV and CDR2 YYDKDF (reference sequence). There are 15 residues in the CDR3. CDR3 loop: CATSRGRGADYGYTF. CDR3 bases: TGTGCCACCAGCAGGGGACGCGGAGCTGACTATGGCTACACCTTC. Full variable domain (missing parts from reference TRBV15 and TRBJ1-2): DAMVIQNPRYQVTQFGKPVTLSCSQTLNHNVMYWYQQKSSQAPKLLFHYYDKDFNNEADTPDNFQSRRPNTSFCFLDIRSPGLGDTAMYLCATSRGRGADYGYTFGSGTRLTVV.

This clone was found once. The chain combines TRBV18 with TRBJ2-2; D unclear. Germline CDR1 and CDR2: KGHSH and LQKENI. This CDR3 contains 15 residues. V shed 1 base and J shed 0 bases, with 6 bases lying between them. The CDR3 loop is CASSPRGANTGELFF. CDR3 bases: TGTGCCAGCTCACCACGGGGTGCGAACACCGGGGAGCTGTTTTTT.

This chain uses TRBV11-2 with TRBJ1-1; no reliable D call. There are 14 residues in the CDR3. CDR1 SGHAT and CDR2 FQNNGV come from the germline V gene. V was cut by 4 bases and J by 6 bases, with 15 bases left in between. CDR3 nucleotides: TGTGCCAGCAGCTCCCGGGTGGAGGTCGCTGAAGCTTTCTTT. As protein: CASSSRVEVAEAFF.

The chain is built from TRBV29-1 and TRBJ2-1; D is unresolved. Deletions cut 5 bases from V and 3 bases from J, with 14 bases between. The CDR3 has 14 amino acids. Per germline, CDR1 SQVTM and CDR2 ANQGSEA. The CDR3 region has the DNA TGCAGCGTTTTCACCAGTGTGCTCTACAATGAGCAGTTCTTC. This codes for CSVFTSVLYNEQFF.

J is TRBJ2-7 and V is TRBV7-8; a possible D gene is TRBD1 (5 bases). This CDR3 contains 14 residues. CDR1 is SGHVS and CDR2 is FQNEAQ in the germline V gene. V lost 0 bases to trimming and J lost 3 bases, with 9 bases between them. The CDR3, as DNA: TGTGCCAGCAGCTTAGCTAGGGGAAACTACGAGCAGTACTTC. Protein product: CASSLARGNYEQYF.

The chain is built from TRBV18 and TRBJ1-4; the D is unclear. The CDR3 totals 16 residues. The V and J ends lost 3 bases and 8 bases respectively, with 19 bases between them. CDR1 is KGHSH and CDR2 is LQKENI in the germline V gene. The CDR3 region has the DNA TGTGCCAGCTCACCGCCGCAGACGAACTTTGGCGAAAAACTGTTTTTT. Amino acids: CASSPPQTNFGEKLFF.

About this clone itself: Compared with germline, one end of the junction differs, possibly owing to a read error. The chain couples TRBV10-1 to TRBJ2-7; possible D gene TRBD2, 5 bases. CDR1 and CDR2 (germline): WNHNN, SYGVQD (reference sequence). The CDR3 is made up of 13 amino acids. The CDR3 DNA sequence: TGCGCCAGCTGTGAGCGGAGGTGGGGCGAGCAGTACTTC. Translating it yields CASCERRWGEQYF.

CDR3 in DNA: TGTGCCAGCAGTTTTGAGATGACTAACTATGGCTACACCTTC. Translated: CASSFEMTNYGYTF. The chain couples TRBV27 to TRBJ1-2; unclear D gene. Per the germline V gene, CDR1 is MNHEY and CDR2 is SMNVEV (reference sequence). This CDR3 spans 14 amino acids. The V gene lost 3 bases and the J gene lost 0 bases, with 8 bases spanning the gap.

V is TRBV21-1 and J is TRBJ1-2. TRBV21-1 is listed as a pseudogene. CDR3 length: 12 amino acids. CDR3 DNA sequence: TGTGCCACCCAGCCCGGGGATAGGGGCTACACCTTC. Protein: CATQPGDRGYTF.

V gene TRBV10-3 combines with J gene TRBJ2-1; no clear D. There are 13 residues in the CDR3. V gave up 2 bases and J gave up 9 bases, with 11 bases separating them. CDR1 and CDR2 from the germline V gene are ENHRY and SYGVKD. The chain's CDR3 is CAISEAQGAEQFF. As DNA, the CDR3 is TGTGCCATCAGTGAGGCCCAAGGAGCTGAGCAGTTCTTC.

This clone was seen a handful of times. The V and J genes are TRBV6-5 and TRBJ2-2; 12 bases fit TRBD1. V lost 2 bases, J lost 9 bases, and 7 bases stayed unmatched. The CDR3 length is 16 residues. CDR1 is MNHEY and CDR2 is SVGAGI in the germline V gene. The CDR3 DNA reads TGTGCCAGCAGTTACCACCGGGACAGGGGGCGTAGGGAGCTGTTTTTT. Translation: CASSYHRDRGRRELFF.

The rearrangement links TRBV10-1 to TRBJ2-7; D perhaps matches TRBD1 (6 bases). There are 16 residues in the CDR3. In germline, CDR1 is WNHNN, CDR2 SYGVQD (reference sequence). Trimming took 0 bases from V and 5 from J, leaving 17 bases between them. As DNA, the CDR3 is TGCGCCAGCAGTGAGTCGGACAGCCTATTCTTCGACGAGCAGTACTTC. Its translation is CASSESDSLFFDEQYF.

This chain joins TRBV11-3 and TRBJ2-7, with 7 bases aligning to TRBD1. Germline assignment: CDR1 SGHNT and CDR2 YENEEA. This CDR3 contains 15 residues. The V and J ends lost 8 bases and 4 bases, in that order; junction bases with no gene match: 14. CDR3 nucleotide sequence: TGTGCCAGCGGAGATGAGTCCAGGGGGAGATACGAGCAGTACTTC. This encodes CASGDESRGRYEQYF. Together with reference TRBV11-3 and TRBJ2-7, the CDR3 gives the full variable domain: EAGVVQSPRYKIIEKKQPVAFWCNPISGHNTLYWYLQNLGQGPELLIRYENEEAVDDSQLPKDRFSAERLKGVDSTLKIQPAELGDSAVYLCASGDESRGRYEQYFGPGTRLTVT.

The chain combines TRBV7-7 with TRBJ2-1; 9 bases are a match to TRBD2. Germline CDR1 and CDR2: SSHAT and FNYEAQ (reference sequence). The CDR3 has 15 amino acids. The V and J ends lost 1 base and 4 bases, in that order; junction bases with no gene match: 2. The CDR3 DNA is TGTGCCAGCAGCTTAGAGGCGGGAGGGTACAATGAGCAGTTCTTC. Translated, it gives CASSLEAGGYNEQFF. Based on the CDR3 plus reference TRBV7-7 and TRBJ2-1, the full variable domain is GAGVSQSPRYKVTKRGQDVTLRCDPISSHATLYWYQQALGQGPEFLTYFNYEAQPDKSGLPSDRFSAERPEGSISTLTIQRTEQRDSAMYRCASSLEAGGYNEQFFGPGTRLTVL.

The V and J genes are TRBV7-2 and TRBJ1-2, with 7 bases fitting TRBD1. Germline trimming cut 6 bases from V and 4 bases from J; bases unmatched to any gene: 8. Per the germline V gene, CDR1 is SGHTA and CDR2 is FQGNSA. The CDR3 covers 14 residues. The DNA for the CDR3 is TGTGCCAGCAGACAGGACAGGAGCTCCTATGGCTACACCTTC. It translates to CASRQDRSSYGYTF. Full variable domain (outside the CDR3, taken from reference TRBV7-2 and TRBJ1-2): GAGVSQSPSNKVTEKGKDVELRCDPISGHTALYWYRQSLGQGLEFLIYFQGNSAPDKSGLPSDRFSAERTGGSVSTLTIQRTQQEDSAVYLCASRQDRSSYGYTFGSGTRLTVV.

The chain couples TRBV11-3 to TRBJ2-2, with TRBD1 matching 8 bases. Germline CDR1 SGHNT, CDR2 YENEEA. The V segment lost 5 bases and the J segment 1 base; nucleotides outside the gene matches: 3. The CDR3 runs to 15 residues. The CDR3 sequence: CASSRGTGNTGELFF. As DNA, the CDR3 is TGTGCCAGCAGCAGAGGGACAGGGAACACCGGGGAGCTGTTTTTT.

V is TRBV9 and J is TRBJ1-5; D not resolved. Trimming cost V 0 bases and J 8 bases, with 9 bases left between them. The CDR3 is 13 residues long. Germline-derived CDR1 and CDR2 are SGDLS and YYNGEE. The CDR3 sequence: CASSVASGEPQHF. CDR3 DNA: TGTGCCAGCAGCGTAGCGTCGGGTGAGCCCCAGCATTTT.

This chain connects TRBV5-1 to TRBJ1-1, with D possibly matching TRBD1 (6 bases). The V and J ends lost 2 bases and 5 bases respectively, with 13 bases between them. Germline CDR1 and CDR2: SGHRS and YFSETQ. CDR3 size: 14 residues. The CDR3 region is CASSLQGERTEAFF. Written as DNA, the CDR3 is TGCGCCAGCAGCTTACAGGGTGAAAGGACTGAAGCTTTCTTT.

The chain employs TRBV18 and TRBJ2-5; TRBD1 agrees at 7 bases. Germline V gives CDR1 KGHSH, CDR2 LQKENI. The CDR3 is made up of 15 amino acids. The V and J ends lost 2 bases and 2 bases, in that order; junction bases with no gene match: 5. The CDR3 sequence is CASSPEQGQQETQYF. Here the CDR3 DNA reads TGTGCCAGCTCACCAGAACAGGGGCAACAAGAGACCCAGTACTTC.

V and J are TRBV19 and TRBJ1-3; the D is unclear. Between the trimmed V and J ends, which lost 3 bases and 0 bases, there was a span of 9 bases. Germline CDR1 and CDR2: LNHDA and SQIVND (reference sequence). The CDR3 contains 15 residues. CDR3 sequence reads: CASSIGGYSGNTIYF. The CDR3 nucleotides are TGTGCCAGTAGTATCGGCGGGTACTCTGGAAACACCATATATTTT.

CDR3 bases: TGTGCCAGCTCACCAATCGCCAACCAAGAGACCCAGTACTTC. Encoded protein: CASSPIANQETQYF. V gene TRBV18 combines with J gene TRBJ2-5; D is unclear. CDR3 length: 14 residues. Deletions cut 2 bases from V and 0 bases from J, with 7 bases between. Looked up from germline, CDR1 is KGHSH and CDR2 is LQKENI.